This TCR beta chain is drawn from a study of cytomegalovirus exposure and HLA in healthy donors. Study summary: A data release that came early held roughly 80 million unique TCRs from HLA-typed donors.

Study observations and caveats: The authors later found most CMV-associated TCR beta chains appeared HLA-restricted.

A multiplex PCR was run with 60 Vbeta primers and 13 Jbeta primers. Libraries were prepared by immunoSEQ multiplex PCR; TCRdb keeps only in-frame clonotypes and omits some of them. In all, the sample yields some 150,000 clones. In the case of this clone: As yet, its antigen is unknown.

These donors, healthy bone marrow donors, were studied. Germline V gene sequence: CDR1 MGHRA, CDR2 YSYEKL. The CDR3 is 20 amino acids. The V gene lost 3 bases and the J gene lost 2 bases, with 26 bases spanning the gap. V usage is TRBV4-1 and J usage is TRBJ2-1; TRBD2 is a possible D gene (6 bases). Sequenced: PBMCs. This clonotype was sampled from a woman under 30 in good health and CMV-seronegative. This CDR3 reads CASSQGGSSHTMGAYNEQFF. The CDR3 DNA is TGCGCCAGCAGCCAGGGGGGTAGCTCGCACACGATGGGCGCCTACAATGAGCAGTTCTTC.